Listed below are T cell receptor beta chains from one sample, sequenced in a study of blood T cell repertoires in COVID-19. Using immunoSEQ multiplex PCR, the repertoire was profiled, and TCRdb retains in-frame clones only, with some absent. The table shows hundreds of thousands of clones, with approximately 85% occurring only once. The source material was PBMCs or T cells enriched from blood (not recorded which). These receptors originate from a man in his thirties or forties who had recovered from COVID-19. Each CDR3 is given without its conserved first and last residue.

TRBV6-5,ASTRDRGEETQY
TRBV19,ASSIGTGANTEAF
TRBV27,ASSPKALTGGDEQF
TRBV9,ASSTGQGRYEQY
TRBV7-9,ASSFFGGDYEQY
TRBV3-1/TRBV3-2,ASSQSLSISETQY
TRBV19,ASSLIAGHLSNQPQH
TRBV25-1,ASRDRSYEQY
TRBV4-3,ASSQHGRDRVLYGYT
TRBV9,ASSATDTNTQY
TRBV10-2,ASNPTSGGDSSYNEQF
TRBV5-4,ASSLKQGAREKLF
TRBV6-2/TRBV6-3,ASSDIGQTEAF
TRBV29-1,SVAMGLDYGYT
TRBV6-5,ASSYSTAMNTEAF
TRBV6-5,ASSRDRVYEQY
TRBV7-2,ASSEGQPTNSPLH
TRBV5-6,ASSLMTGVDTGELF
TRBV5-1,ASSMEGAGANYGYT
TRBV5-4,ASSWDSGNSPLH
TRBV7-8,ASSLSGQVNTEAF
TRBV21-1,ASSKETGASYNSPLH
TRBV27,ASSLIFADTQY
TRBV6-2/TRBV6-3,ASSYSYRADEQF
TRBV5-1,ASSLDPTGLASSDTQY
TRBV7-6,ASSLDLAGGHAGELF
TRBV13,ASSLSSMNTEAF
TRBV12-3/TRBV12-4,ASSLSGRYGYT
TRBV20-1,SAPIDYEQY
TRBV24-1,ATSDAGQVGADTQY
TRBV27,ASSFDARDDEQY
TRBV12-5,ASGLDKSSTVILVPYT
TRBV4-3,ASSQDPRTAYNEQF
TRBV9,ASSAPGEKLF
TRBV19,ASSFTGRSGNTIY
TRBV5-1,ASSLDSYNEQF
TRBV6-4,ASSLSQGGTDTQY
TRBV24-1,ATSDLVRTGQGRNEQF
TRBV4-3,ASSQAGRTGGTEAF
TRBV2,ASSQDRNNEQF
TRBV6-5,ASRVSGGQYNEQF
TRBV5-5,ASSSPGQTVSGYT
TRBV7-8,ASSSQGVQVSGNTIY
TRBV20-1,SALVNEQF
TRBV6-5,ASRTMGSYGYT
TRBV7-6,ASSPGTGSYGYT
TRBV4-2,ASSQERLMRGATDTQY
TRBV6-5,ASSYSGLGNYEQY